The clone carrying this T cell receptor (beta chain) came up a few times. The sample originates from a study of control samples from healthy donors and cancer patients. Data came from immunoSEQ multiplex PCR; TCRdb stores just in-frame clones and leaves some out. Among about 70,000 clones listed, approximately 88% were seen once. J gave up 7 bases and V 6 bases, and 10 bases lay outside the gene matches. The CDR3 is 16 amino acids. Germline assignment: CDR1 MNHEY and CDR2 SMNVEV (reference sequence). Material for sequencing was PBMCs. V usage is TRBV27 and J usage is TRBJ1-4, with 11 bases matching TRBD1. This TCR came from a woman in her forties or fifties with lung cancer. This chain's CDR3 is CASSPRDRGNGEKLFF. CDR3 sequence (DNA): TGTGCCAGCAGCCCCCGGGACAGGGGGAACGGTGAAAAACTGTTTTTT. Full variable domain (rest looked up from reference TRBV27 and TRBJ1-4): EAQVTQNPRYLITVTGKKLTVTCSQNMNHEYMSWYRQDPGLGLRQIYYSMNVEVTDKGDVPEGYKVSRKEKRNFPLILESPSPNQTSLYFCASSPRDRGNGEKLFFGSGTQLSVL.